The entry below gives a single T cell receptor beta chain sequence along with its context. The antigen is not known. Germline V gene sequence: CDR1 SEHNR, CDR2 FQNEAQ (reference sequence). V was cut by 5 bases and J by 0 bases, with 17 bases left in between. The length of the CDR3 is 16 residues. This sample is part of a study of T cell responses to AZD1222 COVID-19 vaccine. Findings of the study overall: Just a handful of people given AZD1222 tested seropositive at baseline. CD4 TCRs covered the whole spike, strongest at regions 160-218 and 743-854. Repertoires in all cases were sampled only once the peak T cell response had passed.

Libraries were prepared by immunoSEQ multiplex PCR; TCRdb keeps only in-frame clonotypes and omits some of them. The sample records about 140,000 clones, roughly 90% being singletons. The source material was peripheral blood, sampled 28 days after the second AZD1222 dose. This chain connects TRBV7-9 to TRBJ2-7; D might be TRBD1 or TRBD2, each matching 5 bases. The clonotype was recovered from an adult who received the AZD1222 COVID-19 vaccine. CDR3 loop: CASSPGRSANSYEQYF. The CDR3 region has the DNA TGTGCCAGCAGCCCGGGGCGTAGCGCCAACTCCTACGAGCAGTACTTC.